This note documents a single T cell receptor beta chain sequence. No antigen is known for it. Every participating donor gave one draw, a heparinised blood sample averaging around 100 mL. The data stem from a study of beta chain features in type 1 diabetes. The overall study: The study found patients and healthy donors alike in age, gender and cell yields. Sorted cell examination encompassed over 90 million cells across all samples.

Trimming at V came to 7 bases and at J to 8 bases, leaving 10 bases not matched to a gene. The CDR3 is 16 amino acids. Study-level results: Any HLA type influence on TCRB rearrangement was left unresolved here.

Sequencing targeted expressed TCRB transcripts, as all isolated RNA had been reverse transcribed. Clones were sequenced by immunoSEQ multiplex PCR, and TCRdb holds only the in-frame ones, with some missing. The sample lists about 320,000 clones, around 15% occurring once. The chain couples TRBV23-1 to TRBJ2-2, with 13 bases lining up with TRBD2. TRBV23-1 is assigned to the ORF class and has an uncertain function. This receptor was identified in a man between 25 and 39 years old in good health. Sequenced: central memory CD4+ T cells from blood. The CDR3 region has the DNA TGCGCCAGCACCAGGTGGACTAGCGGGAGAGGGGGGGAGCTGTTTTTT. Its protein product is CASTRWTSGRGGELFF.